Below, 5 T cell receptor beta chains from the same sample are listed, as sequenced in a study of T cell responses to AZD1222 COVID-19 vaccine. The repertoire was sequenced with immunoSEQ multiplex PCR; TCRdb's copy has only in-frame clones and lacks some. This sample has under 200,000 clones, with around 94% found just once. Specimen: peripheral blood, collected on day 0 of AZD1222 vaccination. These receptors were collected from an adult in good health.

CDR3 nucleotide sequence: TGTGCCAGCAGTCCCCAGGGGGCAGGCCAGCCCCAGCATTTT. It is translated as CASSPQGAGQPQHF. V usage is TRBV28 and J usage is TRBJ1-5; 8 bases align to TRBD1. This CDR3 spans 14 amino acids. V trimming: 5 bases; J trimming: 7 bases; junction bases outside the gene matches: 7. Germline V gene lookup returns CDR1 MDHEN and CDR2 SYDVKM.

The chain uses TRBV14 and TRBJ2-1, with 9 bases aligning to TRBD2. V lost 4 bases and J lost 3; bases outside the gene matches: 13. Germline V gives CDR1 SGHDN, CDR2 FVKESK. The CDR3 extends over 18 amino acids. The CDR3 DNA follows: TGTGCCAGCAGCCCGCGAAGTACTAGCGGGCGCCGCTACAATGAGCAGTTCTTC. Translation gives CASSPRSTSGRRYNEQFF.

The J gene is TRBJ1-1, the V gene TRBV19; D is perhaps TRBD1 (5 bases). Per the germline V gene, CDR1 is LNHDA and CDR2 is SQIVND (reference sequence). The CDR3 extends over 15 amino acids. Trimming stripped 5 bases from V and 3 bases from J, with 16 bases between. CDR3 coding DNA: TGTGCCAGTAGTCTTAGGGCAGGGACCTACACTGAAGCTTTCTTT. Translated: CASSLRAGTYTEAFF.

The gene calls are TRBV4-1 and TRBJ2-7; 15 bases are shared with TRBD2. The ends lost 2 bases at V and 4 bases at J; junction bases unmatched: 3. This CDR3 region has 16 residues. Germline V gene lookup returns CDR1 MGHRA and CDR2 YSYEKL. CDR3 nucleotide sequence: TGCGCCAGCAGCCAATTCGGACTAGCGGGAGGGTACGAGCAGTACTTC. Its translation is CASSQFGLAGGYEQYF.

The chain carries TRBV15 and TRBJ1-5; no clear D gene. Trimming left V 6 bases short and J 3 bases short, with 9 bases between. CDR1 LNHNV and CDR2 YYDKDF come from the germline V gene (reference sequence). The length of the CDR3 is 13 residues. The CDR3 DNA is TGTGCCACCAGAGACGGAGCCAATCAGCCCCAGCATTTT. The encoded protein is CATRDGANQPQHF.